Only one count was recorded for the clone carrying this T cell receptor beta chain. No antigen is known for it. The data were obtained in a study of T cell responses to AZD1222 COVID-19 vaccine. Study findings and constraints: Mapped onto spike, vaccine-associated CD4 TCRs spanned it and were dominant at 160-218 and 743-854.

CDR3 length: 13 amino acids. Trimming pared 5 bases from V and 5 bases from J, leaving 13 bases between. Germline V gives CDR1 GTSNPN, CDR2 SVGIG (reference sequence). Sequenced by immunoSEQ multiplex PCR; TCRdb stores in-frame clones only, minus some. Of about 180,000 clones detected, 92% appear once; the ten largest clones hold more than 1.5%. The source of this sequence is an adult who received the AZD1222 COVID-19 vaccine. Sequencing used peripheral blood, obtained 28 days after the second AZD1222 dose. V is TRBV30 and J is TRBJ1-5; TRBD1 might be the D (5 bases). The CDR3 region has the DNA TGTGCCTGGGCCAGGGCAGCAGATCAGCCCCAGCATTTT. Translation gives CAWARAADQPQHF.